The 22 T cell receptor beta chains given below trace back to one sample, sequenced in a study of metastatic and nonmetastatic thyroid tumors. TCRdb re-clonotyped the PCR reads through MiXCR. The repertoire holds tens of thousands of clones, with roughly 24% as singletons. Thyroid surgery took place with no prior treatment in any patient. Sample: tumor tissue. All receptors derive from a female donor with papillary thyroid cancer or a benign thyroid nodule (not recorded which). Some clones in this sample may be carry-over from other donors' samples.

This clone has only a few counts. This may be a read error: a much more frequent sequence differs by one nucleotide. This CDR3 is CASRGSGAESFF. The CDR3 nucleotides read TGTGCCAGCAGGGGCTCTGGCGCTGAATCTTTCTTT. The J gene is TRBJ1-1, the V gene TRBV6-1; D is uncertain. The CDR3 spans 12 residues. The V gene's germline CDR1 is MNHNS and CDR2 SASEGT.

This clone was seen a handful of times. Sequence at one end of the junction differs from germline and may be a read error. The chain is built from TRBV6-5 and TRBJ2-5; D is ambiguous. The CDR3 is made up of 16 amino acids. Germline-derived CDR1 and CDR2 are MNHEY and SVGAGI. CDR3 DNA: TGTGCCAGCAGTTACTCTAGCTGGGGTTATCAAGAGACCCATTACTTC. Translating it yields CASSYSSWGYQETHYF.

This clone is medium-sized by share. The chain is built from TRBV20-1 and TRBJ1-5; no firm D call. CDR1 and CDR2 from the germline V gene are DFQATT and SNEGSKA (reference sequence). V lost 4 bases to trimming and J lost 2 bases, with 6 bases between them. The CDR3 consists of 12 residues. The CDR3 coding sequence is TGCAGTGCTAAATCCGGCAATCAGCCCCAGCATTTT. It yields the protein CSAKSGNQPQHF.

The J gene is TRBJ2-7, the V gene TRBV20-1, with TRBD1 matching 9 bases. The CDR3 loop spans 16 amino acids. V was pared by 6 bases and J by 3 bases, with 15 bases of the junction left unmatched. Per germline, CDR1 DFQATT and CDR2 SNEGSKA (reference sequence). The CDR3 sequence: CSAREANRGRLYEQYF. The CDR3 DNA follows: TGCAGTGCGCGCGAGGCAAACAGGGGGCGCCTCTACGAGCAGTACTTC.

This clone was recorded a few times. One end of the junction is discordant with germline, which a read error may explain. The V gene is TRBV11-1, the J gene TRBJ2-2; D is unclear. CDR3 length: 16 residues. The germline V gene encodes CDR1 SGHAT and CDR2 FQDESV (reference sequence). The CDR3 reads CAISLRTELLTGELFF. CDR3 sequence (DNA): TGTGCCATCAGCTTGAGGACGGAACTTCTGACCGGGGAGCTGTTTTTT.

The sample holds many counts of this clone. The rearrangement joins TRBV7-6 to TRBJ2-7, with D possibly called TRBD1 or TRBD2 (5 bases each). The germline gives CDR1 SGHVS, CDR2 FNYEAQ. V dropped 6 bases and J dropped 6 bases, with 12 bases sitting between them. The length of the CDR3 is 12 residues. CDR3 sequence (DNA): TGTGCCAGCAGTTACCAGAGGGGCGAGCAGTACTTC. This translates into CASSYQRGEQYF.

The rearrangement uses TRBV5-1 and TRBJ1-1, with 9 bases aligning to TRBD1. Germline values: CDR1 SGHRS, CDR2 YFSETQ. The V gene end was trimmed by 6 bases and the J gene end by 4 bases; junction bases not matched to a gene: 10. The CDR3 has 15 residues. For the CDR3, the DNA is TGCGCCAGCATGTCCCTCGTGACAGGGGGCACTGAAGCTTTCTTT. Protein sequence: CASMSLVTGGTEAFF.

The table lists this clone with many counts. The chain is built from TRBV18 and TRBJ2-1; 10 bases fit TRBD1. Germline CDR1 is KGHSH and CDR2 is LQKENI. The CDR3 has 16 amino acids. Unmatched junction bases numbered 2, after V lost 0 bases and J lost 3 bases. Here the CDR3 DNA reads TGTGCCAGCTCACCACCGACAGGGGGCAACTACAATGAGCAGTTCTTC. Translating gives CASSPPTGGNYNEQFF.

This clone counts as medium-sized. The chain employs TRBV12-3 or TRBV12-4 and TRBJ2-7; 8 positions match TRBD2. CDR3 size: 14 residues. The V and J ends lost 5 bases and 0 bases, in that order; junction bases with no gene match: 3. CDR3 bases: TGTGCCAGCAGTCAGCGGGGGAGCTCCTACGAGCAGTACTTC. Amino acid sequence: CASSQRGSSYEQYF.

Comment on this clone: Other nucleotide sequences in the sample specify the same CDR3. The rearrangement uses TRBV30 and TRBJ1-5, with TRBD1 as a possible D gene (5 bases). Trimming removed 4 bases from V and 4 bases from J, with 11 bases in between. The length of the CDR3 is 13 residues. Per the germline V gene, CDR1 is GTSNPN and CDR2 is SVGIG (reference sequence). The CDR3 DNA reads TGTGCCTGGATTCGGGGCTTTAATCAGCCCCAGCATTTT. Protein product: CAWIRGFNQPQHF. The complete variable domain, with remaining parts taken from reference TRBV30 and TRBJ1-5, reads SQTIHQWPATLVQPVGSPLSLECTVEGTSNPNLYWYRQAAGRGLQLLFYSVGIGQISSEVPQNLSASRPQDRQFILSSKKLLLSDSGFYLCAWIRGFNQPQHFGDGTRLSIL.

A single count supports this clone. Because it lacks the conserved phenylalanine or tryptophan at the end, this CDR3 is likely a read error. The chain uses TRBV7-2 and TRBJ1-5; D may be TRBD1 (6 bases). The germline V gene has CDR1 SGHTA and CDR2 FQGNSA. The CDR3 runs 15 residues. CDR3 coding DNA: TGTGCCGGCAGCTCAAGGCGGGGGGCATCTCAGCCCCAGCATTCT. This codes for CAGSSRRGASQPQHS.

This clone was recorded at least ten times. The chain uses TRBV29-1 and TRBJ2-1; TRBD2 aligns across 11 bases. V gave up 6 bases and J gave up 9 bases; unmatched junction bases: 7. The CDR3 runs 13 residues. Germline assignment: CDR1 SQVTM and CDR2 ANQGSEA. CDR3 amino acids: CSVGHLAGGEQFF. The CDR3 DNA reads as TGCAGCGTGGGACACCTAGCGGGAGGTGAGCAGTTCTTC.

This clone is termed medium-sized. The rearrangement uses TRBV10-3 and TRBJ2-7; 8 bases fit TRBD2. Trimming at V came to 3 bases and at J to 6 bases, leaving 13 bases not matched to a gene. The germline V gene has CDR1 ENHRY and CDR2 SYGVKD. The CDR3 spans 16 residues. CDR3 in amino acids: CAISDAAGGRGGEQYF. The CDR3 nucleotides are TGTGCCATCAGTGACGCGGCGGGGGGACGTGGGGGCGAGCAGTACTTC.

At least ten counts were recorded for this clone. J is TRBJ2-1 and V is TRBV20-1; 8 bases agree with TRBD2. The trim removed 1 base at V and 2 bases at J, leaving 4 bases unmatched. The germline gives CDR1 DFQATT, CDR2 SNEGSKA (reference sequence). This CDR3 is 15 amino acids long. CDR3 nucleotides: TGCAGTGCTAGAGTAGCCGGGGGGGCCTACAATGAGCAGTTCTTC. It encodes CSARVAGGAYNEQFF.

This clone has a count of ten or more. The chain has TRBV19 and TRBJ1-1; D uncertain. Trimming removed 0 bases at V and 5 bases at J, with 7 bases between. The CDR3 length is 13 residues. CDR1 is LNHDA, CDR2 SQIVND, per germline (reference sequence). The CDR3 sequence is CASSIEEGTEAFF. CDR3 coding DNA: TGTGCCAGTAGTATAGAAGAGGGAACTGAAGCTTTCTTT.

This clone is categorized as medium-sized. The chain links TRBV18 to TRBJ1-2; 9 bases align to TRBD1. The CDR3 has 17 amino acids. Germline V gives CDR1 KGHSH, CDR2 LQKENI. V gave up 0 bases and J gave up 2 bases; unmatched junction bases: 7. CDR3 nucleotides: TGTGCCAGCTCACCACCACCGACAGGGGGGTTAAACTATGGCTACACCTTC. Amino acid sequence: CASSPPPTGGLNYGYTF.

This clone was seen only a few times. This sequence joins TRBV6-4 and TRBJ2-2, with 9 bases fitting TRBD2. CDR3 length: 14 amino acids. V lost 6 bases to trimming and J lost 5 bases; unmatched junction nucleotides: 4. Germline values: CDR1 MRHNA, CDR2 SNTAGT. The CDR3 loop reads CASSVAGETGELFF. CDR3 in DNA: TGTGCCAGCAGCGTAGCGGGAGAAACCGGGGAGCTGTTTTTT.

This clone was observed at least ten times. Being one base from a much bigger clone, this may be a read error. At the DNA level, this CDR3 is encoded by other sequences in the same sample as well. This chain connects TRBV6-1 to TRBJ2-2; D is tentatively TRBD1 or TRBD2 (5 bases each). The V end lost 5 bases, the J end lost 7 bases, and 11 bases lay between the germline ends. The CDR3 length is 13 residues. Germline CDR1 is MNHNS and CDR2 is SASEGT. CDR3 sequence (DNA): TGTGCCAGCAGTTCCGGGACGGTCGGGGAGCTGTTTTTT. Translating gives CASSSGTVGELFF.

A note on this clone: One end of the junction fails to match germline, which may point to a read error. The V call is TRBV6-1, the J call TRBJ2-7; 8 nucleotides match TRBD1. The germline V gene encodes CDR1 MNHNS and CDR2 SASEGT. This CDR3 spans 14 amino acids. The CDR3 DNA is TGTGCCAGCAGTCTGACAGGGGAGACCTACAAGCAGTACTTC. This translates into CASSLTGETYKQYF.

This clone was counted a few times. The chain carries TRBV6-1 and TRBJ2-3; D is possibly TRBD1 (7 bases). Trimming stripped 0 bases from V and 5 bases from J, with 18 bases between. The CDR3 contains 17 residues. Germline CDR1 reads MNHNS; CDR2 reads SASEGT. This chain's CDR3 is CASSEATRGGQVDTQYF. DNA for the CDR3: TGTGCCAGCAGTGAAGCGACTAGAGGGGGCCAGGTAGATACGCAGTATTTT.

The chain has TRBV5-1 and TRBJ2-5; TRBD2 is a possible D gene (5 bases). This CDR3 contains 15 residues. In germline, CDR1 is SGHRS, CDR2 YFSETQ. V was clipped by 1 base and J by 4 bases, with 14 bases between them. The CDR3 spells CASSLSSSWGETQYF. The CDR3 DNA follows: TGCGCCAGCAGCTTGTCCTCTAGCTGGGGAGAGACCCAGTACTTC.

This clone was found many times. Here the CDR3 reads CATSDQSSMGYTF. The CDR3 bases are TGTGCCACCAGTGATCAGAGCTCTATGGGCTACACCTTC. J is TRBJ1-2 and V is TRBV24-1; the D is unclear. Trimming left V 3 bases short and J 8 bases short, with 12 bases between. The germline V gene has CDR1 KGHDR and CDR2 SFDVKD. The CDR3 runs to 13 residues.